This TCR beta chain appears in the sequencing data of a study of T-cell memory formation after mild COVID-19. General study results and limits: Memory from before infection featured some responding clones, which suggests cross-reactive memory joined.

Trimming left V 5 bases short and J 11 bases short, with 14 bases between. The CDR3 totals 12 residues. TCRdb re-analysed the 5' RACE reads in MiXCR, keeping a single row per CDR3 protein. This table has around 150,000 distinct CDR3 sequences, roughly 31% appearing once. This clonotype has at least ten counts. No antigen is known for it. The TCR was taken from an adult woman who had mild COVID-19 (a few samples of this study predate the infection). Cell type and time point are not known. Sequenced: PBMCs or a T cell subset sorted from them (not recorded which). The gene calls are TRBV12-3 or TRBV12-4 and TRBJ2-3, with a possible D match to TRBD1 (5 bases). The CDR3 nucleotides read TGTGCCAGCAGTGAACAGGAGTTCTGGCAGTATTTT. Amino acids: CASSEQEFWQYF.